One sample yielded the 25 T cell receptor beta chains listed below, sequenced in a study of cytomegalovirus exposure and HLA in healthy donors. The PCR made use of 60 Vbeta and 13 Jbeta primers. Some clones are missing from TCRdb's copy, which holds only in-frame ones; the method was immunoSEQ multiplex PCR. The sample has 100,000 to 150,000 clones; about 8.5% are singletons. Material for sequencing was PBMCs. Source of these receptors: a man aged 40-49 years in good health and CMV-seronegative.

The CDR3 nucleotides are TGTGCCAGCAATAGATACTATGAAAAACTGTTTTTT. This encodes CASNRYYEKLFF. The chain joins TRBV6-4 to TRBJ1-4; the D is unclear. V lost 7 bases, J lost 6 bases, and 9 bases lay in between. This CDR3 region has 12 residues. Germline CDR1 reads MRHNA; CDR2 reads SNTAGT.

In its sample, this clone was seen a few times. This rearrangement joins TRBV2 to TRBJ1-1; D not resolved. The CDR3 has 14 amino acids. The V and J ends lost 8 bases and 3 bases respectively, with 16 bases between them. In germline, CDR1 is SNHLY, CDR2 FYNNEI. The DNA for the CDR3 is TGTGCCAGCGGGGAGAGGACCTCTTACACTGAAGCTTTCTTT. This sequence encodes CASGERTSYTEAFF. The complete variable domain, with remaining parts taken from reference TRBV2 and TRBJ1-1, reads EPEVTQTPSHQVTQMGQEVILRCVPISNHLYFYWYRQILGQKVEFLVSFYNNEISEKSEIFDDQFSVERPDGSNFTLKIRSTKLEDSAMYFCASGERTSYTEAFFGQGTRLTVV.

This clone was counted a few times. The chain employs TRBV30 and TRBJ2-4; D is unclear. Deletions cut 0 bases from V and 0 bases from J, with 3 bases between. The CDR3 is made up of 13 amino acids. The germline V gene has CDR1 GTSNPN and CDR2 SVGIG (reference sequence). This chain's CDR3 is CAWSVLAKNIQYF. The DNA for the CDR3 is TGTGCCTGGAGTGTACTAGCCAAAAACATTCAGTACTTC.

This clone was observed a handful of times. This chain uses TRBV7-9 with TRBJ2-2, with a tentative D call TRBD1 (5 bases). Germline V gene lookup returns CDR1 SEHNR and CDR2 FQNEAQ (reference sequence). V shed 6 bases and J shed 8 bases, with 10 bases lying between them. This CDR3 is 12 amino acids long. The CDR3 is CASRQTAGELFF. CDR3 coding DNA: TGTGCCAGCAGGCAGACAGCGGGGGAGCTGTTTTTT.

This clone was picked up a small number of times. CDR3 loop: CASSLDRSDTQYF. CDR3 sequence (DNA): TGTGCCAGCAGCCTCGACAGATCAGATACGCAGTATTTT. This chain joins TRBV7-8 and TRBJ2-3; tentatively, D is TRBD1 (5 bases). The V and J ends lost 5 bases and 4 bases respectively, with 10 bases between them. The CDR3 loop spans 13 amino acids. Germline CDR1 SGHVS, CDR2 FQNEAQ.

In this sample, this clone turned up a few times. The rearrangement links TRBV11-1 to TRBJ2-7; TRBD1 is a possible D gene (5 bases). This CDR3 comprises 13 residues. The germline gives CDR1 SGHAT, CDR2 FQDESV (reference sequence). V dropped 3 bases and J dropped 1 base, with 7 bases sitting between them. CDR3 bases: TGTGCCAGCAGCTTGAAGGGGTCCTACGAGCAGTACTTC. This translates into CASSLKGSYEQYF.

This clone was picked up a small number of times. The V gene is TRBV30, the J gene TRBJ2-7; 10 nucleotides agree with TRBD1. V dropped 0 bases and J dropped 2; count of bases not matched to a gene: 4. The CDR3 extends over 15 amino acids. The germline V gene encodes CDR1 GTSNPN and CDR2 SVGIG (reference sequence). The CDR3 spells CAWSVPGTGAYEQYF. The CDR3 DNA follows: TGTGCCTGGAGTGTACCTGGGACAGGGGCCTACGAGCAGTACTTC.

V usage is TRBV4-3 and J usage is TRBJ1-2, with 10 bases matching TRBD1. Germline-derived CDR1 and CDR2 are LGHNA and YSLEER. J gave up 7 bases and V 0 bases, and 8 bases lay outside the gene matches. The CDR3 length is 16 residues. The CDR3 spells CASSQEERQGASGYTF. The CDR3 DNA follows: TGCGCCAGCAGCCAAGAGGAGAGACAGGGGGCGTCTGGCTACACCTTC.

In this sample, this clone turned up a few times. The gene calls are TRBV19 and TRBJ1-1, with TRBD1 identical over 11 bases. Germline V gene lookup returns CDR1 LNHDA and CDR2 SQIVND (reference sequence). The CDR3 runs to 13 residues. The V gene end was trimmed by 5 bases and the J gene end by 10 bases; junction bases not matched to a gene: 6. CDR3 bases: TGTGCCAGTAGTCCGGGACAGGGGGTAGTAGCTTTCTTT. Encoded protein: CASSPGQGVVAFF.

Only a few counts were recorded for this clone. The V gene is TRBV7-8, the J gene TRBJ1-2; no reliable D call. The V end lost 1 base, the J end lost 4 bases, and 4 bases lay between the germline ends. The CDR3 consists of 12 residues. The V gene's germline CDR1 is SGHVS and CDR2 FQNEAQ. The CDR3, as DNA: TGTGCCAGCAGCTTAGGGCTCTATGGCTACACCTTC. It yields the protein CASSLGLYGYTF. Supplemented by reference TRBV7-8 and TRBJ1-2, the full variable domain reads GAGVSQSPRYKVAKRGQDVALRCDPISGHVSLFWYQQALGQGPEFLTYFQNEAQLDKSGLPSDRFFAERPEGSVSTLKIQRTQQEDSAVYLCASSLGLYGYTFGSGTRLTVV.

The V and J genes are TRBV5-1 and TRBJ2-5, with a tentative D call TRBD2 (7 bases). Germline loops: CDR1 SGHRS, CDR2 YFSETQ. The V gene lost 1 base and the J gene lost 4 bases, with 11 bases spanning the gap. This CDR3 comprises 14 residues. DNA of the CDR3: TGCGCCAGCAGCTTGTTTGGGGGGGCAGAGACCCAGTACTTC. It translates to CASSLFGGAETQYF.

The rearrangement links TRBV4-3 to TRBJ1-2, with TRBD1 matching over 7 bases. Per the germline V gene, CDR1 is LGHNA and CDR2 is YSLEER. The CDR3 totals 15 residues. Trimming cost V 0 bases and J 2 bases; bases outside gene matches: 3. Written as DNA, the CDR3 is TGCGCCAGCAGCCAAGATACAGGGGTCAACTATGGCTACACCTTC. This translates into CASSQDTGVNYGYTF.

This clone has just a few counts. The J gene is TRBJ1-1, the V gene TRBV11-2; D remains unclear. This CDR3 has 13 residues. CDR1 and CDR2 from the germline V gene are SGHAT and FQNNGV. V lost 5 bases, J lost 4 bases, and 11 bases lay in between. The DNA for the CDR3 is TGTGCCAGCAGCCCGGACTGGGGCACTGAAGCTTTCTTT. Translating gives CASSPDWGTEAFF.

This chain links TRBV9 with TRBJ2-3; 8 bases align to TRBD1. CDR3 length: 15 amino acids. The junction had 2 bases not matched to a gene; V was cut back by 1 base and J by 1 base. Per germline, CDR1 SGDLS and CDR2 YYNGEE. The CDR3 DNA reads as TGTGCCAGCAGCGTACAGGGGGCCGGCACAGATACGCAGTATTTT. It translates to CASSVQGAGTDTQYF.

This clone was counted a few times. V usage is TRBV7-2 and J usage is TRBJ1-4; D is uncertain. The CDR3 length is 14 residues. Trimming removed 2 bases from V and 8 bases from J, with 12 bases in between. Germline V CDR1 and CDR2: SGHTA, FQGNSA. CDR3 in amino acids: CASSLLGINEKLFF. CDR3 DNA sequence: TGTGCCAGCAGCTTACTAGGAATTAACGAAAAACTGTTTTTT.

J is TRBJ2-1 and V is TRBV27; 15 bases align to TRBD2. J was trimmed by 6 bases and V by 5 bases; bases with no gene match: 11. Germline V gene data show CDR1 as MNHEY and CDR2 as SMNVEV (reference sequence). This CDR3 has 18 residues. The CDR3 DNA reads as TGTGCCAGCAGTCCCCTTGGACTAGCGGGGGGGCAGGGCAATGAGCAGTTCTTC. This codes for CASSPLGLAGGQGNEQFF.

This clone showed up just a few times. The V and J genes are TRBV11-2 and TRBJ1-1; D unresolved. Germline CDR1 and CDR2: SGHAT and FQNNGV. This CDR3 region has 14 residues. V lost 0 bases to trimming and J lost 3 bases, with 8 bases between them. In DNA, the CDR3 is TGTGCCAGCAGCTTAGATACAGCCTACACTGAAGCTTTCTTT. Translation: CASSLDTAYTEAFF.

This clone was picked up a small number of times. The rearrangement uses TRBV19 and TRBJ1-1; possible D gene TRBD1, 5 bases. Trimming removed 3 bases at V and 4 bases at J, with 9 bases between. The CDR3 covers 13 residues. Germline V gene lookup returns CDR1 LNHDA and CDR2 SQIVND (reference sequence). The CDR3 is CASSMGGGTEAFF. The CDR3 DNA reads TGTGCCAGTAGTATGGGGGGAGGCACTGAAGCTTTCTTT.

The chain employs TRBV29-1 and TRBJ2-7, with a weak D call TRBD2 (8 bases). CDR3 length equals 15 residues. Germline V gene lookup returns CDR1 SQVTM and CDR2 ANQGSEA. Trimming pared 1 base from V and 5 bases from J, leaving 18 bases between. CDR3 DNA: TGCAGCGTTGAAGTCCCGGGAGGGGGCAGGAACGAGCAGTACTTC. This gives the protein CSVEVPGGGRNEQYF.

The rearrangement links TRBV6-1 to TRBJ2-1; possible D gene TRBD1, 6 bases. CDR1 and CDR2 from the germline V gene are MNHNS and SASEGT. The V end lost 6 bases, the J end lost 7 bases, and 19 bases lay between the germline ends. The CDR3 contains 15 residues. CDR3 nucleotides: TGTGCCAGCAGGAGGACCGGGTTACAGGGAAATGAGCAGTTCTTC. Residues: CASRRTGLQGNEQFF.

This clone was seen a handful of times. This chain connects TRBV14 to TRBJ1-1, with 7 bases aligning to TRBD1. The trim removed 5 bases at V and 1 base at J, leaving 7 bases unmatched. Per the germline V gene, CDR1 is SGHDN and CDR2 is FVKESK. The CDR3 is 15 amino acids. The CDR3 loop is CASSTRQGGNTEAFF. CDR3 nucleotide sequence: TGTGCCAGCAGCACCCGACAGGGAGGGAACACTGAAGCTTTCTTT.

The chain links TRBV13 to TRBJ1-2, with 7 bases matching TRBD1. The CDR3 extends over 14 amino acids. The junction had 6 bases not matched to a gene; V was cut back by 4 bases and J by 4 bases. CDR1 is PRHDT, CDR2 FYEKMQ, per germline (reference sequence). CDR3 residues: CASSSDRDPYGYTF. The CDR3 DNA is TGTGCCAGCAGCTCAGACAGGGACCCCTATGGCTACACCTTC.

This clone came up a few times. The gene calls are TRBV10-3 and TRBJ1-6, with D hard to call. This CDR3 region has 14 residues. V was trimmed by 4 bases and J by 13 bases, leaving 17 bases between them. In germline, CDR1 is ENHRY, CDR2 SYGVKD. The CDR3 is CAISASSGPVPLHF. Here the CDR3 DNA reads TGTGCCATCAGTGCCTCTTCGGGTCCTGTGCCCCTCCACTTT.

For the CDR3, the DNA is TGTGCCAGCAGGGAGCCCCGACAGCCGACAGGGGGAGCTATTTCAGCTTTCTTT. Translation: CASREPRQPTGGAISAFF. This chain links TRBV28 with TRBJ1-1, with TRBD1 identical over 9 bases. This CDR3 is built from 18 residues. Germline V gene sequence: CDR1 MDHEN, CDR2 SYDVKM. Germline trimming cut 6 bases from V and 10 bases from J; bases unmatched to any gene: 24.

This clone was detected only a few times. The CDR3 reads CASSEAGKNRAGQPQHF. The CDR3, as DNA: TGTGCCAGCAGTGAAGCGGGCAAGAACAGGGCAGGCCAGCCCCAGCATTTT. The rearrangement uses TRBV6-1 and TRBJ1-5, with a tentative D call TRBD1 (6 bases). V was clipped by 0 bases and J by 7 bases, with 19 bases between them. CDR1 and CDR2 from the germline V gene are MNHNS and SASEGT. The CDR3 loop spans 17 amino acids.